A selection of T cell receptor beta chains follows, all from one sample in a study of cytomegalovirus exposure and HLA in healthy donors. Produced via immunoSEQ multiplex PCR; TCRdb's table is partial and in-frame only. The top ten hold about 0.63% of the sample, which has more than 150,000 clones, about 80% seen once. The sample consisted of PBMCs. These receptors came from a boy aged 5-17 years in good health and CMV-seronegative. The CDR3 runs from the conserved cysteine through the conserved F or W. The D gene is left open where the match is weak. The size entry is marked missing in some rows and otherwise reads once, few, many or a size class.

CDR3,DNA,size,J,V,D
CASSQGITSAKGEQYF,TGCGCCAGCAGCCAAGGAATAACTAGCGCTAAGGGGGAGCAGTACTTC,few,TRBJ2-7,TRBV4-1,TRBD2
CASSLAHTFSGNTIYF,TGTGCCAGCAGCTTAGCGCACACATTCTCTGGAAACACCATATATTTT,few,TRBJ1-3,TRBV7-2,.
CASSVAGTGVHEQYF,TGTGCCAGCAGCGTAGCCGGGACAGGGGTTCACGAGCAGTACTTC,.,TRBJ2-7,TRBV9,TRBD1
CATHRQGSGGYTF,TGTGCCACACACCGACAGGGGAGCGGCGGCTACACCTTC,.,TRBJ1-2,TRBV5-4,TRBD1
CASSQDVGRVNQPQHF,TGCGCCAGCAGCCAAGATGTCGGCAGGGTCAATCAGCCCCAGCATTTT,few,TRBJ1-5,TRBV4-1,.
CASSLGPDRTAFF,TGTGCCAGCAGCTTAGGACCGGACAGAACGGCTTTCTTT,few,TRBJ1-1,TRBV7-2,.
CASSNFDSPYGYTF,TGTGCCAGCAGTAATTTCGACAGCCCATATGGCTACACCTTC,.,TRBJ1-2,TRBV6-1,.
CASRLGLDYEQYF,TGCGCCAGCAGACTCGGACTGGACTACGAGCAGTACTTC,.,TRBJ2-7,TRBV10-2,.
CASSYSTGEAFF,TGTGCCAGCAGTTACTCGACAGGTGAAGCTTTCTTT,few,TRBJ1-1,TRBV6-6,.
CASSVGGGLAKNIQYF,TGTGCCAGCAGCGTAGGGGGGGGGCTAGCCAAAAACATTCAGTACTTC,.,TRBJ2-4,TRBV9,.
CALFPDNEQFF,TGTGCCCTCTTCCCGGACAATGAGCAGTTCTTC,.,TRBJ2-1,TRBV30,.
CASSGRTSGTDTGELFF,TGTGCCAGCAGCGGGCGGACTAGCGGGACCGACACCGGGGAGCTGTTTTTT,few,TRBJ2-2,TRBV11-3,TRBD2
CAWRGRAEQPQHF,TGTGCCTGGAGAGGCAGGGCCGAGCAGCCCCAGCATTTT,.,TRBJ1-5,TRBV30,.
CASSLGGLYNEQFF,TGCGCCAGCAGCTTGGGGGGCCTGTACAATGAGCAGTTCTTC,.,TRBJ2-1,TRBV5-1,.
CASSLISGIATEAFF,TGTGCCAGCAGTTTAATCTCGGGGATCGCCACTGAAGCTTTCTTT,.,TRBJ1-1,TRBV27,.
CASSPINFWELFF,TGTGCCAGCAGCCCAATAAACTTCTGGGAGCTGTTTTTT,.,TRBJ2-2,TRBV7-9,.
CAWSVGTGFYEQYF,TGTGCCTGGAGTGTCGGGACAGGGTTCTACGAGCAGTACTTC,.,TRBJ2-7,TRBV30,TRBD1
CASSQFNGKGATNTGELFF,TGTGCCAGCAGCCAGTTTAACGGGAAGGGGGCAACTAACACCGGGGAGCTGTTTTTT,.,TRBJ2-2,TRBV14,TRBD1
CATSRDGGIDNEQFF,TGTGCCACCAGCAGAGATGGGGGCATCGACAATGAGCAGTTCTTC,.,TRBJ2-1,TRBV15,.
CSVDGETEAFF,TGCAGCGTTGACGGGGAGACTGAAGCTTTCTTT,.,TRBJ1-1,TRBV29-1,.
CASSESVGQGETQYF,TGCGCCAGCAGTGAGTCGGTGGGACAGGGGGAGACCCAGTACTTC,.,TRBJ2-5,TRBV10-1,TRBD1
CASSPRQVRGGELFF,TGTGCCAGTAGTCCACGACAGGTTCGGGGTGGGGAGCTGTTTTTT,.,TRBJ2-2,TRBV19,.
CASSYDREETQYF,TGTGCTAGCAGCTACGACAGGGAAGAGACCCAGTACTTC,few,TRBJ2-5,TRBV7-7,TRBD1
CASSVGPNTEAFF,TGCGCCAGCAGTGTTGGCCCGAACACTGAAGCTTTCTTT,.,TRBJ1-1,TRBV10-1,.
CAPRDTLSNVYNSPLHF,TGTGCCCCCCGGGACACCCTGAGTAACGTCTATAATTCACCCCTCCACTTT,.,TRBJ1-6,TRBV30,.
CASSAQGSGNQPQHF,TGTGCCAGCAGCGCCCAGGGGAGTGGGAATCAGCCCCAGCATTTT,.,TRBJ1-5,TRBV9,.
CASGLASGGRYNEQFF,TGTGCTAGTGGTTTGGCTAGCGGGGGGAGATACAATGAGCAGTTCTTC,.,TRBJ2-1,TRBV12-5,TRBD2
CASLTPGSPCYEQYF,TGCGCCAGCCTTACGCCGGGATCCCCATGCTACGAGCAGTACTTC,.,TRBJ2-7,TRBV5-1,.
CASRSPSTEAFF,TGTGCCAGCAGATCTCCTAGCACTGAAGCTTTCTTT,.,TRBJ1-1,TRBV27,.
CASKRQENTEAFF,TGTGCCAGCAAAAGACAGGAGAACACTGAAGCTTTCTTT,.,TRBJ1-1,TRBV6-6,.
CAIGLAGTLSSYNEQFF,TGTGCCATTGGACTAGCGGGAACACTGAGCTCCTACAATGAGCAGTTCTTC,.,TRBJ2-1,TRBV10-3,TRBD2
CASSLPQIYGYTF,TGTGCCAGCAGCCTCCCGCAGATCTATGGCTACACCTTC,.,TRBJ1-2,TRBV5-6,.
CASSLDRGSNEQFF,TGTGCCAGCAGCTTAGACAGGGGCTCCAATGAGCAGTTCTTC,.,TRBJ2-1,TRBV7-2,TRBD1
CASSVSRDSNQPQHF,TGTGCCAGCAGTGTTAGTAGAGATAGCAATCAGCCCCAGCATTTT,.,TRBJ1-5,TRBV2,.
CASSDSFRRSNYGYTF,TGTGCCAGCAGTGACTCTTTTAGACGGAGTAACTATGGCTACACCTTC,.,TRBJ1-2,TRBV6-4,.
CAISESRQRGTDTQYF,TGTGCCATCAGTGAGTCGAGGCAGCGGGGGACAGATACGCAGTATTTT,.,TRBJ2-3,TRBV10-3,TRBD2
CASSSGRETEAFF,TGTGCCAGCAGCTCGGGTCGGGAAACTGAAGCTTTCTTT,.,TRBJ1-1,TRBV7-8,.
CASSSILAGGWDTQYF,TGTGCCAGCAGCTCCATCCTAGCGGGGGGGTGGGATACGCAGTATTTT,once,TRBJ2-3,TRBV7-9,TRBD2
CASKVSRGSGNTIYF,TGTGCCAGCAAGGTATCCCGAGGCTCTGGAAACACCATATATTTT,once,TRBJ1-3,TRBV27,.
CSVDPTGTNYGYTF,TGCAGCGTTGATCCTACAGGGACTAACTATGGCTACACCTTC,.,TRBJ1-2,TRBV29-1,.
CASSSLGRGVAHTRNEQFF,TGTGCCAGCAGCTCGTTAGGGAGGGGGGTAGCGCACACGAGGAATGAGCAGTTCTTC,.,TRBJ2-1,TRBV5-4,.
CASSYYYPSGNTIYF,TGTGCCAGCAGTTACTACTACCCCTCTGGAAACACCATATATTTT,.,TRBJ1-3,TRBV6-6,.
CASSSRVQAGRETQYF,TGTGCCAGCAGCTCGAGGGTCCAGGCGGGCAGGGAGACCCAGTACTTC,.,TRBJ2-5,TRBV11-2,.
CASRWTSGRIYEQYF,TGTGCCAGCAGGTGGACTAGCGGGAGAATCTACGAGCAGTACTTC,.,TRBJ2-7,TRBV2,TRBD2
CASSQRPDRDYEQYF,TGTGCCAGCAGCCAGCGACCGGACAGGGATTACGAGCAGTACTTC,few,TRBJ2-7,TRBV11-2,TRBD1
CASSLTGGGRTDTQYF,TGTGCCAGCAGCTTAACCGGCGGGGGCCGCACAGATACGCAGTATTTT,.,TRBJ2-3,TRBV7-3,.
CASSATTQGNTGELFF,TGTGCCAGCAGTGCCACGACTCAGGGGAACACCGGGGAGCTGTTTTTT,.,TRBJ2-2,TRBV6-6,.
CATTPTGAYEQYF,TGTGCCACCACACCGACAGGGGCCTACGAGCAGTACTTC,.,TRBJ2-7,TRBV6-5,TRBD1
CASSGRSSYSPLHF,TGTGCCAGCAGTGGGCGGTCTTCATATTCACCCCTCCACTTT,.,TRBJ1-6,TRBV2,.
CASSIYTEPNQPQHF,TGTGCCAGCAGCATCTACACAGAGCCCAATCAGCCCCAGCATTTT,.,TRBJ1-5,TRBV5-6,.